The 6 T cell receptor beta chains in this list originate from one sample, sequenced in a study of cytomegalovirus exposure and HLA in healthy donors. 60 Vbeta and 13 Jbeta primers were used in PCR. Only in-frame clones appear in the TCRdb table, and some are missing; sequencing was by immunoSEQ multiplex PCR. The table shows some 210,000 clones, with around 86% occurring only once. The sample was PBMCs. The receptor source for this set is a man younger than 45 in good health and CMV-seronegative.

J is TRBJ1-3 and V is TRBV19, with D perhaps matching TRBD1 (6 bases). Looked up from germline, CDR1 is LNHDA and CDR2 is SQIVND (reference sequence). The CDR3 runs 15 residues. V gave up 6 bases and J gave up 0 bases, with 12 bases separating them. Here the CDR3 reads CASSPGTISGNTIYF. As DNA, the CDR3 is TGTGCCAGTAGCCCCGGGACAATCTCTGGAAACACCATATATTTT. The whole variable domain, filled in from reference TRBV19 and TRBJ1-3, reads DGGITQSPKYLFRKEGQNVTLSCEQNLNHDAMYWYRQDPGQGLRLIYYSQIVNDFQKGDIAEGYSVSREKKESFPLTVTSAQKNPTAFYLCASSPGTISGNTIYFGEGSWLTVV.

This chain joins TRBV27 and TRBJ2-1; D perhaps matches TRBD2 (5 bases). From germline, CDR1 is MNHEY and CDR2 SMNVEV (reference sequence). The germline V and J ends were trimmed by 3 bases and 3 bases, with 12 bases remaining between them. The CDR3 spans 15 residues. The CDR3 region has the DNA TGTGCCAGCAGTTTCGGGCGGGCGGGCTACAATGAGCAGTTCTTC. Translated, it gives CASSFGRAGYNEQFF.

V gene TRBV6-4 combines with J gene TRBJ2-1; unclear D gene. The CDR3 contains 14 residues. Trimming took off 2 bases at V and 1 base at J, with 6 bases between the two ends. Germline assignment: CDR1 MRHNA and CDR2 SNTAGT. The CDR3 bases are TGTGCCAGCAGTGACGGCAGGTCCTACAATGAGCAGTTCTTC. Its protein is CASSDGRSYNEQFF.

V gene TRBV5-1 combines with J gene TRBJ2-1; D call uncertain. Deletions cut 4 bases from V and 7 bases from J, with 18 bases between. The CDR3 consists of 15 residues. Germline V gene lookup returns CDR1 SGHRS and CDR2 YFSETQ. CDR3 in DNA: TGCGCCAGCAGCCGGTCGGGTCCTTCGGTGAATGAGCAGTTCTTC. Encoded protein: CASSRSGPSVNEQFF. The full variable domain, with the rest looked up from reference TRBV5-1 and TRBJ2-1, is KAGVTQTPRYLIKTRGQQVTLSCSPISGHRSVSWYQQTPGQGLQFLFEYFSETQRNKGNFPGRFSGRQFSNSRSEMNVSTLELGDSALYLCASSRSGPSVNEQFFGPGTRLTVL.

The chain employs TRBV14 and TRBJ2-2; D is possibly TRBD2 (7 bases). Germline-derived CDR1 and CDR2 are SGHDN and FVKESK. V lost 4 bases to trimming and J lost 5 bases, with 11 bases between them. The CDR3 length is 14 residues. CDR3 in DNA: TGTGCCAGCAGCCGGGGGGGCAAGACCGGGGAGCTGTTTTTT. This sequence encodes CASSRGGKTGELFF. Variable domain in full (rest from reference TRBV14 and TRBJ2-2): EAGVTQFPSHSVIEKGQTVTLRCDPISGHDNLYWYRRVMGKEIKFLLHFVKESKQDESGMPNNRFLAERTGGTYSTLKVQPAELEDSGVYFCASSRGGKTGELFFGEGSRLTVL.

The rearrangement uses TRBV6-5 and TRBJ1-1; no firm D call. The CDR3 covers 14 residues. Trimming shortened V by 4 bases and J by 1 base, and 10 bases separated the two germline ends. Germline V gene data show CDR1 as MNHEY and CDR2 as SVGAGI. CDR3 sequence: CASSLGAGNTEAFF. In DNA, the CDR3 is TGTGCCAGCAGTTTGGGTGCAGGGAACACTGAAGCTTTCTTT.